The present T cell receptor (beta chain) was sequenced within a study of T cells expressing NK-cell markers. Overall study context: All TCR beta repertoires analysed originated from sorted CD3+CD56+NKG2C+, CD3+CD56+NKG2C- and CD3+CD56-NKG2C+ T cells. One of the eight sequenced donors was seronegative, whereas the other seven were HCMV-seropositive.

UMIs accompanied the 5'RACE template switching by which TCR beta cDNA was made. With the 5' RACE reads reprocessed, TCRdb shows one record per CDR3 protein and no DNA. Its listing shows over 150,000 distinct CDR3 sequences. A remark on this clonotype: The antigen is unknown.

Germline CDR1 is SGHAT and CDR2 is FQDESV (reference sequence). This CDR3 has 18 residues. Study conclusions and caveats: Several of the donors carried dominant NKG2C+ clonotypes that took up roughly 1.0-7.5% of their CD8+ T cells.

V is TRBV11-1 and J is TRBJ2-1; as DNA is missing, the TRBD1 call by TCRdb cannot be tested. The source material was blood T cells: a sorted CD56 or NKG2C T cell subset, CD4+ or CD8+ T cells, or bulk PBMC T cells (not recorded which). This clonotype originated in a man aged 18-70 years in good health. The CDR3: CASSSSTRGQSPYNEQFF.